The 28 T cell receptor beta chains given below trace back to one sample, sequenced in a study of shared clonotypes between healthy human individuals. TCRdb's copy holds only in-frame clones and misses some; the assay was immunoSEQ multiplex PCR. The table records about 2.1 million clones, around 93% of them present only once. Naive CD8 isolation took CD45RO-negative cells positively selected for CCR7 and excluded terminally differentiated effector memory CD45RA+ cells. Sequencing was carried out using naive CD8+ T cells from PBMCs. The receptor source for this set is a man younger than 35 in good health. Some clones in this sample may be carry-over from other donors' samples.

The gene calls are TRBV10-3 and TRBJ1-2; D not certain. V was trimmed by 0 bases and J by 4 bases, leaving 15 bases between them. Germline loops: CDR1 ENHRY, CDR2 SYGVKD. The CDR3 is 16 residues long. The chain's CDR3 is CAISESRSLEAYGYTF. In DNA form, the CDR3 reads TGTGCCATCAGTGAGTCAAGGTCCCTAGAAGCCTATGGCTACACCTTC.

Here the CDR3 reads CAISKDAGGNQPQHF. The CDR3 DNA reads as TGTGCCATCAGCAAGGACGCCGGCGGCAATCAGCCCCAGCATTTT. The rearrangement uses TRBV10-3 and TRBJ1-5; D remains unclear. Germline CDR1 reads ENHRY; CDR2 reads SYGVKD. This CDR3 is built from 15 residues. Trimming removed 6 bases at V and 2 bases at J, with 14 bases between.

This clone was observed a single time. V gene TRBV7-2 combines with J gene TRBJ1-2; D is undetermined. V lost 1 base, J lost 2 bases, and 11 bases lay in between. Germline V lookup: CDR1 SGHTA, CDR2 FQGNSA. The CDR3 has 15 amino acids. Here the CDR3 DNA reads TGTGCCAGCAGCTTAGGGCCGGAACTGAACTATGGCTACACCTTC. Translating it yields CASSLGPELNYGYTF.

The J gene is TRBJ2-7, the V gene TRBV28; 10 nucleotides line up with TRBD2. The V gene end was trimmed by 8 bases and the J gene end by 4 bases; junction bases not matched to a gene: 8. The CDR3 covers 14 residues. Germline-derived CDR1 and CDR2 are MDHEN and SYDVKM. In nucleotides, the CDR3 is TGTGCCAGCCAACTATCTAGCGGGAGTTACGAGCAGTACTTC. It specifies CASQLSSGSYEQYF.

This rearrangement joins TRBV9 to TRBJ2-5; D gene uncertain. The CDR3 is 14 amino acids. Between the trimmed V and J ends, which lost 0 bases and 4 bases, there was a span of 10 bases. Germline loops: CDR1 SGDLS, CDR2 YYNGEE. CDR3 nucleotides: TGTGCCAGCAGCGTAGGTGAGAGTCGAGAGACCCAGTACTTC. This encodes CASSVGESRETQYF. Using reference TRBV9 and TRBJ2-5 for the parts outside the CDR3, the full variable domain is DSGVTQTPKHLITATGQRVTLRCSPRSGDLSVYWYQQSLDQGLQFLIQYYNGEERAKGNILERFSAQQFPDLHSELNLSSLELGDSALYFCASSVGESRETQYFGPGTRLLVL.

The J gene is TRBJ2-7, the V gene TRBV27; TRBD2 aligns across 7 bases. The CDR3 sequence is 15 residues long. V dropped 3 bases and J dropped 4; count of bases not matched to a gene: 9. CDR1 is MNHEY, CDR2 SMNVEV, per germline (reference sequence). The CDR3 DNA sequence: TGTGCCAGCAGTTTCGGAGGGAGGGCCGGGTACGAGCAGTACTTC. This sequence encodes CASSFGGRAGYEQYF.

This chain's CDR3 is CASIRTRPKRTGELFF. DNA of the CDR3: TGTGCCAGCATCCGTACAAGGCCCAAACGGACCGGGGAGCTGTTTTTT. The chain joins TRBV5-6 to TRBJ2-2; D not certain. Trimming took 6 bases from V and 5 from J, leaving 20 bases between them. CDR3 size: 16 residues. The germline gives CDR1 SGHDT, CDR2 YYEEEE.

The chain recombines TRBV5-1 with TRBJ1-4; possible D gene TRBD1, 5 bases. V lost 2 bases and J 8 bases, leaving 16 bases between the germline ends. The germline CDR1 and CDR2 sequences are SGHRS and YFSETQ. CDR3 length equals 15 residues. As DNA, the CDR3 is TGCGCCAGCAGCTTCCTCCGGGACGCTGGAGAAAAACTGTTTTTT. This gives the protein CASSFLRDAGEKLFF.

The DNA of the CDR3 is TGTGCCAGTAGCCCCGACAGGGGTGGCGAGCAGTTCTTC. This codes for CASSPDRGGEQFF. The chain combines TRBV19 with TRBJ2-1, with 8 bases aligning to TRBD1. The V gene end was trimmed by 6 bases and the J gene end by 10 bases; junction bases not matched to a gene: 8. The germline V gene encodes CDR1 LNHDA and CDR2 SQIVND (reference sequence). CDR3 size: 13 residues.

V is TRBV19 and J is TRBJ1-1, with 8 bases aligning to TRBD1. Per the germline V gene, CDR1 is LNHDA and CDR2 is SQIVND (reference sequence). The CDR3 has 13 residues. V gave up 9 bases and J gave up 4 bases; unmatched junction bases: 7. In DNA, the CDR3 is TGTGCCAGCACGACAGGGGACCGCACTGAAGCTTTCTTT. It specifies CASTTGDRTEAFF.

This clone was seen once. V usage is TRBV13 and J usage is TRBJ2-5; D is undetermined. The V gene lost 1 base and the J gene lost 5 bases, with 8 bases spanning the gap. This CDR3 is 13 amino acids long. The germline V gene has CDR1 PRHDT and CDR2 FYEKMQ (reference sequence). CDR3: CASSLESSETQYF. Here the CDR3 DNA reads TGTGCCAGCAGCTTAGAGAGTTCGGAGACCCAGTACTTC. Based on the CDR3 plus reference TRBV13 and TRBJ2-5, the full variable domain is AAGVIQSPRHLIKEKRETATLKCYPIPRHDTVYWYQQGPGQDPQFLISFYEKMQSDKGSIPDRFSAQQFSDYHSELNMSSLELGDSALYFCASSLESSETQYFGPGTRLLVL.

V usage is TRBV9 and J usage is TRBJ1-5; 12 nucleotides agree with TRBD1. CDR3 length: 17 amino acids. After removal of 3 bases from V and 2 bases from J, the junction contained 6 bases not matched to a gene. The V gene's germline CDR1 is SGDLS and CDR2 YYNGEE. The CDR3 here is CASSEGTGGDGNQPQHF. CDR3 nucleotides: TGTGCCAGCAGCGAAGGGACAGGGGGCGATGGCAATCAGCCCCAGCATTTT.

The chain has TRBV7-9 and TRBJ2-1; D perhaps matches TRBD2 (6 bases). V was clipped by 1 base and J by 3 bases, with 13 bases between them. The CDR3 has 16 residues. Looked up from germline, CDR1 is SEHNR and CDR2 is FQNEAQ (reference sequence). CDR3 nucleotides: TGTGCCAGCAGCTTAGTTACCGGGGGAATCTACAATGAGCAGTTCTTC. It encodes CASSLVTGGIYNEQFF.

The V and J genes are TRBV6-6 and TRBJ2-7; TRBD2 matches 8 bases. The V gene end was trimmed by 2 bases and the J gene end by 1 base; junction bases not matched to a gene: 7. The germline V gene has CDR1 MNHNY and CDR2 SVGAGI (reference sequence). CDR3 length: 16 amino acids. The CDR3 DNA reads as TGTGCCAGCAGTTACGGTTCGGGAGGGCCATCCTACGAGCAGTACTTC. Protein product: CASSYGSGGPSYEQYF.

The chain links TRBV11-2 to TRBJ1-1; D is undetermined. The CDR3 sequence is 16 residues long. CDR1 is SGHAT, CDR2 FQNNGV, per germline. V lost 4 bases, J lost 4 bases, and 19 bases lay in between. This chain's CDR3 is CASSSRIGVMSTEAFF. CDR3 in DNA: TGTGCCAGCAGCTCCAGAATTGGGGTTATGAGCACTGAAGCTTTCTTT.

The rearrangement joins TRBV5-6 to TRBJ2-2, with 9 bases fitting TRBD1. The CDR3 extends over 16 amino acids. J was trimmed by 6 bases and V by 2 bases; bases with no gene match: 8. Germline V CDR1 and CDR2: SGHDT, YYEEEE. This CDR3 reads CASSFLGQGLSGELFF. The CDR3 DNA sequence: TGTGCCAGCAGCTTTTTGGGACAGGGTCTATCCGGGGAGCTGTTTTTT.

In the case of this clone: Other nucleotide sequences in the sample specify the same CDR3. V gene TRBV19 combines with J gene TRBJ2-7, with a possible D match to TRBD1 (5 bases). This CDR3 comprises 14 residues. Germline loops: CDR1 LNHDA, CDR2 SQIVND (reference sequence). The germline V and J ends were trimmed by 2 bases and 2 bases, with 10 bases remaining between them. This chain's CDR3 is CASSIRGSPYEQYF. The CDR3 region has the DNA TGTGCCAGTAGTATAAGGGGCAGTCCCTACGAGCAGTACTTC.

The rearrangement links TRBV19 to TRBJ2-1; maybe TRBD2 (5 bases). The V gene's germline CDR1 is LNHDA and CDR2 SQIVND (reference sequence). V was cut by 0 bases and J by 8 bases, with 8 bases left in between. CDR3 size: 13 residues. The CDR3 DNA reads TGTGCCAGTAGTATAGATTCGGGGTATGAGCAGTTCTTC. Encoded protein: CASSIDSGYEQFF.

The chain is built from TRBV29-1 and TRBJ1-2, with 8 bases that match TRBD1. Looked up from germline, CDR1 is SQVTM and CDR2 is ANQGSEA. V lost 2 bases, J lost 1 base, and 15 bases stayed unmatched. The CDR3 runs 18 residues. CDR3 protein: CSVESWGQEARLNYGYTF. The DNA of the CDR3 is TGCAGCGTTGAATCATGGGGACAGGAAGCCCGTCTTAACTATGGCTACACCTTC.

V usage is TRBV15 and J usage is TRBJ2-1; 10 positions match TRBD1. In germline, CDR1 is LNHNV, CDR2 YYDKDF (reference sequence). This CDR3 contains 17 residues. The V gene end was trimmed by 1 base and the J gene end by 9 bases; junction bases not matched to a gene: 12. CDR3: CATSRARDRGRGGEQFF. In DNA form, the CDR3 reads TGTGCCACCAGCAGAGCGCGAGACAGGGGGCGCGGGGGTGAGCAGTTCTTC. The variable domain in full, completed from reference TRBV15 and TRBJ2-1, reads DAMVIQNPRYQVTQFGKPVTLSCSQTLNHNVMYWYQQKSSQAPKLLFHYYDKDFNNEADTPDNFQSRRPNTSFCFLDIRSPGLGDTAMYLCATSRARDRGRGGEQFFGPGTRLTVL.

The rearrangement joins TRBV7-9 to TRBJ2-3; either TRBD1 or TRBD2 may fit D (5 bases each). Trimming stripped 7 bases from V and 3 bases from J, with 23 bases between. This CDR3 is 17 amino acids long. CDR1 SEHNR and CDR2 FQNEAQ come from the germline V gene (reference sequence). CDR3 DNA sequence: TGTGCCAGCACCTCCGGGGCTTCCCTATCCAAGACAGATACGCAGTATTTT. Translating it yields CASTSGASLSKTDTQYF. Combining the CDR3 with reference TRBV7-9 and TRBJ2-3 gives the whole variable domain DTGVSQNPRHKITKRGQNVTFRCDPISEHNRLYWYRQTLGQGPEFLTYFQNEAQLEKSRLLSDRFSAERPKGSFSTLEIQRTEQGDSAMYLCASTSGASLSKTDTQYFGPGTRLTVL.

As to this clone: Other DNA sequences within the sample encode an identical CDR3. The DNA of the CDR3 is TGTGCCAGCAGCTCAAGACAGGGCCAAGAGACCCAGTACTTC. Its protein is CASSSRQGQETQYF. The V call is TRBV7-9, the J call TRBJ2-5, with 7 nucleotides matching TRBD1. This CDR3 has 14 amino acids. Germline V gene data show CDR1 as SEHNR and CDR2 as FQNEAQ (reference sequence). Trimming cost V 4 bases and J 1 base; bases outside gene matches: 3.

This rearrangement joins TRBV27 to TRBJ2-3; D perhaps matches TRBD2 (6 bases). Looked up from germline, CDR1 is MNHEY and CDR2 is SMNVEV (reference sequence). There are 17 residues in the CDR3. The germline V and J ends were trimmed by 7 bases and 1 base, with 21 bases remaining between them. In nucleotides, the CDR3 is TGTGCCAGCAAAGGATTGCTGCGGGGCTCGGGCACAGATACGCAGTATTTT. This codes for CASKGLLRGSGTDTQYF.

The chain has TRBV5-4 and TRBJ2-7; D call uncertain. Germline lookup yields CDR1 SGHNT and CDR2 YYREEE (reference sequence). The CDR3 totals 13 residues. V was shortened by 0 bases and J by 1 base, with 5 bases between the two germline ends. The CDR3, as DNA: TGTGCCAGCAGCTTGGAGTCATCCTACGAGCAGTACTTC. It is translated as CASSLESSYEQYF.

This clone was recorded once. The chain uses TRBV14 and TRBJ2-7; no reliable D call. Germline CDR1 is SGHDN and CDR2 is FVKESK. This CDR3 has 12 amino acids. Deletions cut 0 bases from V and 5 bases from J, with 5 bases between. CDR3 region: CASSQDPHEQYF. CDR3 bases: TGTGCCAGCAGCCAAGACCCCCACGAGCAGTACTTC. Complete variable domain (other parts from reference TRBV14 and TRBJ2-7): EAGVTQFPSHSVIEKGQTVTLRCDPISGHDNLYWYRRVMGKEIKFLLHFVKESKQDESGMPNNRFLAERTGGTYSTLKVQPAELEDSGVYFCASSQDPHEQYFGPGTRLTVT.

This chain links TRBV4-1 with TRBJ2-7; D is tentatively TRBD1 or TRBD2 (5 bases each). Trimming removed 4 bases from V and 4 bases from J, with 14 bases in between. The CDR3 length is 14 residues. CDR1 is MGHRA and CDR2 is YSYEKL in the germline V gene. The CDR3 region has the DNA TGCGCCAGCAGCCCCTCCGAGGGGTGGTACGAGCAGTACTTC. Translated, it gives CASSPSEGWYEQYF.

The sample holds one count of this clone. This sequence joins TRBV9 and TRBJ2-7, with D maybe TRBD1 (7 bases). The ends were cut back, 3 bases at V and 5 bases at J, with 12 bases in the middle. This CDR3 comprises 13 residues. The germline V gene has CDR1 SGDLS and CDR2 YYNGEE. Here the CDR3 DNA reads TGTGCCAGCAGCGGCGGGACAGTCCACGAGCAGTACTTC. It encodes CASSGGTVHEQYF. Filled out from reference TRBV9 and TRBJ2-7, the complete variable domain reads DSGVTQTPKHLITATGQRVTLRCSPRSGDLSVYWYQQSLDQGLQFLIQYYNGEERAKGNILERFSAQQFPDLHSELNLSSLELGDSALYFCASSGGTVHEQYFGPGTRLTVT.

The chain recombines TRBV5-3 with TRBJ2-3; maybe TRBD1 (5 bases). TRBV5-3 is assigned to the ORF class and has an uncertain function. The CDR3 consists of 14 residues. V was cut by 3 bases and J by 0 bases, with 8 bases left in between. In DNA form, the CDR3 reads TGTGCCAGAAGCTCTCGACAGAGCACAGATACGCAGTATTTT. Amino acid sequence: CARSSRQSTDTQYF.